A selection of T cell receptor beta chains follows, all from one sample in a study of blood T cell repertoires in COVID-19. Profiling relied on immunoSEQ multiplex PCR, and the TCRdb table lists in-frame clones only, not all of them. The sample holds approximately 270,000 clones; 85% to 90% are singletons and the top ten take roughly 4%. Material: PBMCs or T cells enriched from blood (not recorded which). Receptors originate from a woman aged 25 to 45 with acute COVID-19. Each CDR3 is given with its conserved first and last residue. D genes are given only for firm matches. Size tells how often a clone was seen (once, few, many) or the class of an expanded clone, and some rows leave it out.

V gene	J gene	D gene	clone size	CDR3 DNA	CDR3 protein
TRBV5-1	TRBJ2-7	-	-	TGCGCCAGCAGCTTGAATGAGGGATACGAGCAGTACTTC	CASSLNEGYEQYF
TRBV2	TRBJ1-1	-	-	TGTGCCAGCAGTGAAGCCCCGGGGAGCACTGAAGCTTTCTTT	CASSEAPGSTEAFF
TRBV5-1	TRBJ1-1	-	-	TGCGCCAGCAGCTTGGCCTCGACAGTGAACACTGAAGCTTTCTTT	CASSLASTVNTEAFF
TRBV11-3	TRBJ2-1	TRBD2	-	TGTGCCAGCAGCTCGACTAGCGGGAGTCAGCAGTTCTTC	CASSSTSGSQQFF
TRBV11-2	TRBJ1-5	-	-	TGTGCCAGCAGCTTACTGGAGAGCCAGCCCCAGCATTTT	CASSLLESQPQHF
TRBV24-1	TRBJ2-1	TRBD2	-	TGTGCCACCAGTGACCAAAAAAGCGGGAGGTCCTACAATGAGCAGTTCTTC	CATSDQKSGRSYNEQFF
TRBV5-6	TRBJ2-5	-	-	TGTGCCAGCAGCTTGGCATTGAGGGGGAACCAAGAGACCCAGTACTTC	CASSLALRGNQETQYF
TRBV30	TRBJ1-4	TRBD1	-	TGTGCCTGGAGACCAGAGACAGGGGTGGTTGAAAAACTGTTTTTT	CAWRPETGVVEKLFF
TRBV19	TRBJ1-2	-	few	TGTGCCAGTGGACAGATCGATGGCTACACCTTC	CASGQIDGYTF
TRBV7-2	TRBJ1-4	TRBD1	-	TGTGCCAGCAGCTATCAGGGGGCGGGAGAAAAACTGTTTTTT	CASSYQGAGEKLFF
TRBV19	TRBJ2-2	TRBD1	-	TGTGCCAGTAGTATTGCTGGACAGGGTACCGGGGAGCTGTTTTTT	CASSIAGQGTGELFF
TRBV3-1/TRBV3-2	TRBJ2-7	TRBD2	-	TGTGCCAGCAGCCAAGGTCTGACTAGCGGGGAGCGGGCTTACGAGCAGTACTTC	CASSQGLTSGERAYEQYF
TRBV6-5	TRBJ1-5	-	-	TGTGCCAGCAGCGCAAACAGGAGAGATCAGCCCCAGCATTTT	CASSANRRDQPQHF
TRBV6-5	TRBJ2-1	TRBD1	-	TGTGCCAGCAGTTTGACAGGGGGGACCTACAATGAGCAGTTCTTC	CASSLTGGTYNEQFF
TRBV6-1	TRBJ2-7	-	-	TGTGCCAGCAGTGAGTCAGGAAACTGGGAGCAGTACTTC	CASSESGNWEQYF
TRBV27	TRBJ1-1	TRBD1	once	TGTGCCAGCAGTTTTTATGGGACAGGGGGAAACACTGAAGCTTTCTTT	CASSFYGTGGNTEAFF
TRBV11-3	TRBJ2-1	TRBD2	-	TGTGCCAGCAGCTTAGGGGCTACTAGCGGGAGAATCTTGGATGAGCAGTTCTTC	CASSLGATSGRILDEQFF
TRBV3-1/TRBV3-2	TRBJ2-7	TRBD2	-	TGTGCCAGCAGTTTCGGGACTAACTCCTACGAGCAGTACTTC	CASSFGTNSYEQYF
TRBV11-2	TRBJ2-1	-	-	TGTGCCAGCAGCTTAGTTTTCGGGAGCTCCTACAATGAGCAGTTCTTC	CASSLVFGSSYNEQFF
TRBV2	TRBJ1-6	-	-	TGTGCCAGCAGCTCAGCGGACAGTAATTCACCCCTCCACTTT	CASSSADSNSPLHF
TRBV4-1	TRBJ2-3	TRBD2	once	TGCGCCAGCAGCCAAGATTCGGGGGGATGGAGCACAGATACGCAGTATTTT	CASSQDSGGWSTDTQYF
TRBV30	TRBJ2-3	TRBD2	-	TGTGCCTGGATGCAGGGAGGGGGCACAGATACGCAGTATTTT	CAWMQGGGTDTQYF
TRBV28	TRBJ2-2	-	-	TGTGCCAGCCGACCTGGCGGAGGGGGCCCCGCCGGGGAGCTGTTTTTT	CASRPGGGGPAGELFF
TRBV27	TRBJ1-1	-	once	TGTGCCAGCAGTTTATCGGGGAGGGGGTTTATCACTGAAGCTTTCTTT	CASSLSGRGFITEAFF
TRBV25-1	TRBJ2-2	TRBD2	-	TGTGCCAGCAGTTCCTATAGCGGGAGGGCCGGGACCGGGGAGCTGTTTTTT	CASSSYSGRAGTGELFF
TRBV4-1	TRBJ1-3	TRBD1	-	TGCGCCAGCAGCCAAAGCCGGGACAGGCTTTGGGACACCATATATTTT	CASSQSRDRLWDTIYF
TRBV27	TRBJ1-3	TRBD1	-	TGTGCCAGCAGTTGGAACAGGGGTTCTGGAAACACCATATATTTT	CASSWNRGSGNTIYF
TRBV9	TRBJ2-7	TRBD2	-	TGTGCCAGCAGCGTATCTAGCGGCCGCTACGAGCAGTACTTC	CASSVSSGRYEQYF
TRBV4-2	TRBJ2-1	-	-	TGTGCCAGCAGCCAAGATCAGTATGAGCAGTTCTTC	CASSQDQYEQFF
TRBV27	TRBJ1-5	-	-	TGTGCCAAACCGGGGGGGGGCCGTTATCAGCCCCAGCATTTT	CAKPGGGRYQPQHF
TRBV10-1	TRBJ2-7	TRBD2	once	TGCGCCAGCAGTTCTAGCGGGGGCCCCTACGAGCAGTACTTC	CASSSSGGPYEQYF
TRBV7-8	TRBJ1-6	TRBD1	-	TGTGCCAGCAGCCCGGGACAGAATAATTCACCCCTCCACTTT	CASSPGQNNSPLHF
TRBV28	TRBJ2-1	TRBD2	-	TGTGCCAGCAGGTACACCGGGACTATAAACAATGAGCAGTTCTTC	CASRYTGTINNEQFF
TRBV7-9	TRBJ1-5	TRBD1	-	TGTGCCAGCAGCGCGGACAGGGGTGGCAATCAGCCCCAGCATTTT	CASSADRGGNQPQHF
TRBV27	TRBJ1-2	-	once	TGTGCCAGCAGCCCAAGTGGGAGTCCTAACTATGGCTACACCTTC	CASSPSGSPNYGYTF
TRBV7-9	TRBJ2-7	-	-	TGTGCCAGCAGCTTAGATTCGAGCTACGAGCAGTACTTC	CASSLDSSYEQYF
TRBV7-8	TRBJ1-2	-	-	TGTGCCAGCAGCTTTGACCCAGGGGTCGACTATGGCTACACCTTC	CASSFDPGVDYGYTF
TRBV4-1	TRBJ1-2	TRBD1	-	TGCGCCAGCAGCCCCTCTACAGGGGGCCTGTACTATGGCTACACCTTC	CASSPSTGGLYYGYTF
TRBV28	TRBJ1-5	-	-	TGTGCCAGCTCGGGCAATCAGCCCCAGCATTTT	CASSGNQPQHF
TRBV28	TRBJ2-7	TRBD1	-	TGTGCCAGCAGGTACTACGCGACAGGGGGCTACGAGCAGTACTTC	CASRYYATGGYEQYF
TRBV10-3	TRBJ2-2	-	-	TGTGCCATCAGTGAGTGGGAGACGAACACCGGGGAGCTGTTTTTT	CAISEWETNTGELFF
TRBV6-1	TRBJ2-2	-	-	TGTGCCAGCAGTGAAGGGAGGGAGACCGGGGAGCTGTTTTTT	CASSEGRETGELFF
TRBV6-2/TRBV6-3	TRBJ1-5	-	-	TGTGCCAGCAGTTACTCGGGAGGGACTCAGCCCCAGCATTTT	CASSYSGGTQPQHF
TRBV28	TRBJ2-2	TRBD2	-	TGTGCCAGCAGCCGATCAAGGGCGGCTAGCGGGAGGGCCCGGGGCGGGGAGCTGTTTTTT	CASSRSRAASGRARGGELFF
TRBV19	TRBJ1-4	-	-	TGTGCCAGTAGTATCGGACAGAGGCGCGAAAAACTGTTTTTT	CASSIGQRREKLFF
TRBV7-9	TRBJ1-4	-	-	TGTGCCAGCAGCCGCTCGGAAGTAAGGGGAGAAAAACTGTTTTTT	CASSRSEVRGEKLFF
TRBV2	TRBJ1-2	TRBD1	-	TGTGCCAGCAGTGCGAGGGACAGGGGGAACTATGGCTACACCTTC	CASSARDRGNYGYTF
TRBV4-1	TRBJ1-2	-	-	TGCGCCAGCAGCCAAGGGCAAATGGGGACTTTTACCTATGGCTACACCTTC	CASSQGQMGTFTYGYTF
TRBV7-3	TRBJ2-3	-	-	TGTGCCAGCAGCTTATCGGGAAAGGCAGATACGCAGTATTTT	CASSLSGKADTQYF
TRBV30	TRBJ1-4	-	-	TGTGCCTGGAGCACATTAACCGAGATTGGAGGGGAAAAACTGTTTTTT	CAWSTLTEIGGEKLFF
TRBV6-5	TRBJ1-2	-	-	TGTGCCAGCAGGACACCCGTTTACAGGCACTACACCTTC	CASRTPVYRHYTF
TRBV30	TRBJ2-7	TRBD1	-	TGTGCCTGGAGTGCAGACCCGACAGGGGGGGGGAGCTACGAGCAGTACTTC	CAWSADPTGGGSYEQYF
TRBV4-1	TRBJ2-3	TRBD2	-	TGCGCCAGCAGCCCCCTAGCGGGAGGTGCAGATACGCAGTATTTT	CASSPLAGGADTQYF